The TCR beta chain under discussion was sequenced for a study of blood T cell repertoires in COVID-19. This CDR3 is built from 16 residues. CDR1 and CDR2 from the germline V gene are LNHNV and YYDKDF (reference sequence). The V and J ends lost 0 bases and 4 bases, in that order; junction bases with no gene match: 6. This table comes from immunoSEQ multiplex PCR, and its TCRdb copy is limited to in-frame clones, with some not included. This sample has fewer than 300,000 clones; roughly 90% occur once, and the top ten carry approximately 2%. The receptor was derived from a woman in her twenties or thirties with COVID-19, enrolled during active disease. The chain recombines TRBV15 with TRBJ2-1; 7 bases match TRBD2. The specimen was peripheral blood. The CDR3 DNA reads as TGTGCCACCAGCAGAGATCGAGGCGGGGGATACAATGAGCAGTTCTTC. This encodes CATSRDRGGGYNEQFF.